Each of the 28 T cell receptor beta chains below was sequenced from the same sample in a study of cytomegalovirus exposure and HLA in healthy donors. Method: immunoSEQ multiplex PCR; TCRdb's copy keeps in-frame clones and lacks some. The repertoire holds under 150,000 clones, with 85% to 90% as singletons. Source material: PBMCs. Every receptor here comes from a man aged 18 to 29 in good health and CMV-seropositive.

The chain employs TRBV5-1 and TRBJ2-3; D is ambiguous. This CDR3 is 14 amino acids long. Germline CDR1 SGHRS, CDR2 YFSETQ. The germline V and J ends were trimmed by 4 bases and 1 base, with 10 bases remaining between them. The DNA of the CDR3 is TGCGCCAGCAGCCTTAGCTGGGGCACAGATACGCAGTATTTT. This translates into CASSLSWGTDTQYF.

This chain uses TRBV7-3 with TRBJ2-1, with a possible D match to TRBD2 (5 bases). This CDR3 is built from 14 residues. Per germline, CDR1 SGHTA and CDR2 FQGTGA. V was trimmed by 5 bases and J by 9 bases, leaving 17 bases between them. CDR3 protein: CASSPDYSEGEQFF. Written as DNA, the CDR3 is TGTGCCAGCAGCCCCGACTACTCTGAGGGTGAGCAGTTCTTC.

The CDR3 loop reads CASIQGYDTGELFF. CDR3 DNA sequence: TGCGCCAGCATTCAGGGCTATGACACCGGGGAGCTGTTTTTT. The chain recombines TRBV10-1 with TRBJ2-2, with TRBD1 as a possible D gene (5 bases). Germline CDR1 is WNHNN and CDR2 is SYGVQD (reference sequence). The CDR3 is made up of 14 amino acids. V was shortened by 7 bases and J by 3 bases, with 12 bases between the two germline ends.

V gene TRBV2 combines with J gene TRBJ2-2, with 9 nucleotides matching TRBD2. V shed 8 bases, J shed 4 bases, and the junction held 2 bases outside the gene matches. The CDR3 is made up of 13 amino acids. Germline lookup yields CDR1 SNHLY and CDR2 FYNNEI. The DNA of the CDR3 is TGTGCCAGCGGTAGCGGGGGCACCGGGGAGCTGTTTTTT. The encoded protein is CASGSGGTGELFF.

This rearrangement joins TRBV7-9 to TRBJ1-3; 7 nucleotides line up with TRBD1. The CDR3 length is 16 residues. J was trimmed by 0 bases and V by 1 base; bases with no gene match: 3. The germline V gene encodes CDR1 SEHNR and CDR2 FQNEAQ (reference sequence). The CDR3 loop is CASSLGDRDSGNTIYF. The CDR3 nucleotides read TGTGCCAGCAGCTTAGGCGACAGGGACTCTGGAAACACCATATATTTT.

The rearrangement joins TRBV30 to TRBJ2-3; D may be TRBD1 (7 bases). The CDR3 is made up of 15 amino acids. Trimming pared 4 bases from V and 1 base from J, leaving 15 bases between. Germline V gives CDR1 GTSNPN, CDR2 SVGIG (reference sequence). CDR3 residues: CAWTAGGSGTDTQYF. The CDR3 DNA reads TGTGCCTGGACCGCAGGGGGGTCGGGCACAGATACGCAGTATTTT.

The chain uses TRBV14 and TRBJ2-5; D might be TRBD1 (6 bases). Trimming pared 0 bases from V and 5 bases from J, leaving 10 bases between. The germline CDR1 and CDR2 sequences are SGHDN and FVKESK. The CDR3 consists of 14 residues. The CDR3 DNA sequence: TGTGCCAGCAGCCAAGAACAGGGAGTCGAGACCCAGTACTTC. Residues: CASSQEQGVETQYF.

The count of this clone is one. The rearrangement links TRBV7-8 to TRBJ1-2; perhaps TRBD1 as D (6 bases). Germline loops: CDR1 SGHVS, CDR2 FQNEAQ. Trimming removed 5 bases from V and 7 bases from J, with 17 bases in between. This CDR3 has 14 residues. CDR3 protein: CASSPDTGSGGYTF. As DNA, the CDR3 is TGTGCCAGCAGCCCAGATACAGGGAGCGGTGGCTACACCTTC. Full variable domain (rest looked up from reference TRBV7-8 and TRBJ1-2): GAGVSQSPRYKVAKRGQDVALRCDPISGHVSLFWYQQALGQGPEFLTYFQNEAQLDKSGLPSDRFFAERPEGSVSTLKIQRTQQEDSAVYLCASSPDTGSGGYTFGSGTRLTVV.

V usage is TRBV4-1 and J usage is TRBJ2-1; 10 bases line up with TRBD1. CDR3 size: 15 residues. V was clipped by 4 bases and J by 6 bases; unmatched bases: 6. Per germline, CDR1 MGHRA and CDR2 YSYEKL. The CDR3 reads CASSRGDRGINEQFF. CDR3 bases: TGCGCCAGCAGCCGGGGGGACAGGGGTATCAATGAGCAGTTCTTC.

The chain couples TRBV5-1 to TRBJ2-1, with D unresolved. Per the germline V gene, CDR1 is SGHRS and CDR2 is YFSETQ. The CDR3 length is 15 residues. V lost 3 bases and J lost 0, with 10 bases in between. The chain's CDR3 is CASSSPGSSYNEQFF. Written as DNA, the CDR3 is TGCGCCAGCAGCTCCCCCGGGTCCTCCTACAATGAGCAGTTCTTC. The complete variable domain, with remaining parts taken from reference TRBV5-1 and TRBJ2-1, reads KAGVTQTPRYLIKTRGQQVTLSCSPISGHRSVSWYQQTPGQGLQFLFEYFSETQRNKGNFPGRFSGRQFSNSRSEMNVSTLELGDSALYLCASSSPGSSYNEQFFGPGTRLTVL.

This clone appeared once. J is TRBJ2-1 and V is TRBV10-3; 9 nucleotides align to TRBD1. Trimming at V came to 0 bases and at J to 15 bases, leaving 15 bases not matched to a gene. The CDR3 contains 16 residues. CDR1 is ENHRY, CDR2 SYGVKD, per germline. CDR3 sequence (DNA): TGTGCCATCAGTGAGTCGACGGGACAGGGCCCGATCGGGAGGTTCTTC. Translated: CAISESTGQGPIGRFF.

Of note for this clone: One base away lies a much larger clone, so this may be a sequencing read error. Other DNA sequences from this sample encode an identical CDR3 as well. The V gene is TRBV18, the J gene TRBJ2-7; no firm D call. The CDR3 loop spans 15 amino acids. Looked up from germline, CDR1 is KGHSH and CDR2 is LQKENI. Here the CDR3 reads CASSPPGQRRYEQYF. CDR3 coding DNA: TGTGCCAGCTCACCACCGGGTCAGAGGAGATACGAGCAGTATTTC. The variable domain in full, completed from reference TRBV18 and TRBJ2-7, reads NAGVMQNPRHLVRRRGQEARLRCSPMKGHSHVYWYRQLPEEGLKFMVYLQKENIIDESGMPKERFSAEFPKEGPSILRIQQVVRGDSAAYFCASSPPGQRRYEQYFGPGTRLTVT.

The chain combines TRBV18 with TRBJ1-2, with TRBD1 identical over 9 bases. The germline V gene encodes CDR1 KGHSH and CDR2 LQKENI. The CDR3 is 15 residues long. The J segment lost 4 bases and the V segment lost 4 bases, leaving 7 bases of the junction unmatched. CDR3 DNA: TGTGCCAGCTCACAATCGCCGGGACAGGGCTATGGCTACACCTTC. Amino acid sequence: CASSQSPGQGYGYTF.

The V gene is TRBV5-5, the J gene TRBJ2-3, with no clear D. Germline V gives CDR1 SGHKS, CDR2 YYEKEE (reference sequence). Trimming pared 3 bases from V and 0 bases from J, leaving 11 bases between. This CDR3 is 15 amino acids long. CDR3 protein: CASSSRVASTDTQYF. CDR3 nucleotides: TGTGCCAGCAGCTCACGGGTTGCTAGCACAGATACGCAGTATTTT. The whole variable domain, filled in from reference TRBV5-5 and TRBJ2-3, reads DAGVTQSPTHLIKTRGQQVTLRCSPISGHKSVSWYQQVLGQGPQFIFQYYEKEERGRGNFPDRFSARQFPNYSSELNVNALLLGDSALYLCASSSRVASTDTQYFGPGTRLTVL.

The chain recombines TRBV5-6 with TRBJ2-2; 8 bases fit TRBD1. There are 16 residues in the CDR3. V gave up 6 bases and J gave up 4 bases; unmatched junction bases: 11. Germline loops: CDR1 SGHDT, CDR2 YYEEEE. CDR3 region: CASKPARTGPTGELFF. CDR3 nucleotide sequence: TGTGCCAGCAAACCCGCCAGGACAGGGCCCACCGGGGAGCTGTTTTTT.

The chain links TRBV15 to TRBJ2-7, with D possibly TRBD1 on 6 matching bases. Germline lookup yields CDR1 LNHNV and CDR2 YYDKDF (reference sequence). This CDR3 comprises 15 residues. V gave up 5 bases and J gave up 1 base, with 15 bases separating them. CDR3 DNA: TGTGCCACCAGCGCCGGTGACAGGAGGTCCTACGAGCAGTACTTC. It is translated as CATSAGDRRSYEQYF.

The chain links TRBV2 to TRBJ2-3; D unresolved. CDR3 length: 15 residues. Between the trimmed V and J ends, which lost 4 bases and 0 bases, there was a span of 11 bases. Germline lookup yields CDR1 SNHLY and CDR2 FYNNEI. As DNA, the CDR3 is TGTGCCAGCAGTGTCCCCCGCAGTAGCACAGATACGCAGTATTTT. It encodes CASSVPRSSTDTQYF.

This chain links TRBV18 with TRBJ2-1; 13 bases align to TRBD2. Germline lookup yields CDR1 KGHSH and CDR2 LQKENI. CDR3 length equals 17 residues. The trim removed 4 bases at V and 6 bases at J, leaving 9 bases unmatched. The CDR3 protein is CASSLRVWTSGSNEQFF. In DNA, the CDR3 is TGTGCCAGCTCACTTAGAGTTTGGACTAGCGGGAGCAATGAGCAGTTCTTC.

V and J are TRBV6-1 and TRBJ2-3; TRBD1 is a possible D gene (6 bases). Germline values: CDR1 MNHNS, CDR2 SASEGT. V was clipped by 4 bases and J by 2 bases, with 13 bases between them. The CDR3 covers 15 residues. The CDR3 sequence is CASSGTGHNTDTQYF. CDR3 coding DNA: TGTGCCAGCAGTGGAACGGGACACAACACAGATACGCAGTATTTT.

V is TRBV11-3 and J is TRBJ1-1; 7 bases map to TRBD1. The CDR3 sequence is 15 residues long. Trimming cost V 3 bases and J 3 bases; bases outside gene matches: 7. Germline V gene lookup returns CDR1 SGHNT and CDR2 YENEEA. The CDR3 sequence is CASSFRQGADTEAFF. The CDR3 nucleotides are TGTGCCAGCAGCTTTCGACAGGGAGCGGACACTGAAGCTTTCTTT.

This chain connects TRBV10-1 to TRBJ2-1; D is perhaps TRBD1 (5 bases). CDR1 is WNHNN, CDR2 SYGVQD, per germline (reference sequence). The CDR3 loop spans 13 amino acids. V was pared by 4 bases and J by 4 bases, with 8 bases between. The CDR3 region has the DNA TGCGCCAGCAGTGTGGACAATTACAATGAGCAGTTCTTC. Translating gives CASSVDNYNEQFF.

The genes are TRBV19 and TRBJ2-3; 11 nucleotides line up with TRBD1. This CDR3 comprises 14 residues. The ends lost 7 bases at V and 3 bases at J; junction bases unmatched: 3. The germline gives CDR1 LNHDA, CDR2 SQIVND (reference sequence). The chain's CDR3 is CASKGQGETDTQYF. CDR3 DNA sequence: TGTGCCAGTAAGGGACAGGGGGAAACAGATACGCAGTATTTT.

The rearrangement links TRBV19 to TRBJ2-7, with 12 bases matching TRBD2. This CDR3 spans 16 amino acids. Germline CDR1 and CDR2: LNHDA and SQIVND (reference sequence). V trimming: 6 bases; J trimming: 3 bases; junction bases outside the gene matches: 9. CDR3 sequence reads: CASRKGMTSGSYEQYF. The CDR3 nucleotides read TGTGCCAGTAGAAAGGGAATGACTAGCGGGAGCTACGAGCAGTACTTC.

The CDR3 here is CASQGAPSEQYF. In nucleotides, the CDR3 is TGTGCCAGTCAGGGGGCGCCCAGCGAGCAGTACTTC. V usage is TRBV19 and J usage is TRBJ2-7, with TRBD1 matching over 8 bases. The CDR3 has 12 amino acids. The germline CDR1 and CDR2 sequences are LNHDA and SQIVND (reference sequence). V shed 8 bases and J 6 bases; nucleotides not matched to a gene: 6.

The chain links TRBV6-4 to TRBJ2-1; 9 bases are shared with TRBD2. The CDR3 extends over 15 amino acids. J lost 8 bases, V lost 5 bases, and 10 bases had no gene match. CDR1 is MRHNA and CDR2 is SNTAGT in the germline V gene. The CDR3 sequence: CASSLGNSGSDEQFF. DNA for the CDR3: TGTGCCAGCAGTTTAGGCAATAGCGGGAGTGATGAGCAGTTCTTC.

In its sample, this clone was seen once. This chain connects TRBV29-1 to TRBJ2-3; 9 bases fit TRBD2. This CDR3 is 15 amino acids long. Germline CDR1 reads SQVTM; CDR2 reads ANQGSEA. Trimming at V came to 3 bases and at J to 6 bases, leaving 10 bases not matched to a gene. The CDR3 region is CSVDRNSGSWDTQYF. For the CDR3, the DNA is TGCAGCGTTGATCGAAATAGCGGGAGTTGGGATACGCAGTATTTT.

In DNA form, the CDR3 reads TGTGCCAGCAGTTACCCCAGAGGGGAGACCCAGTACTTC. Translating gives CASSYPRGETQYF. The chain employs TRBV6-5 and TRBJ2-5; the D gene is possibly TRBD2 (5 bases). The CDR3 runs 13 residues. The ends were cut back, 2 bases at V and 5 bases at J, with 9 bases in the middle. The germline CDR1 and CDR2 sequences are MNHEY and SVGAGI.

This clone was recorded once. This chain uses TRBV9 with TRBJ2-5, with 7 bases that match TRBD2. From germline, CDR1 is SGDLS and CDR2 YYNGEE. The CDR3 spans 16 residues. Germline trimming cut 4 bases from V and 5 bases from J; bases unmatched to any gene: 14. The CDR3 reads CASSPGGMAGAETQYF. CDR3 coding DNA: TGTGCCAGCAGCCCAGGTGGGATGGCGGGAGCGGAGACCCAGTACTTC.